These T cell receptor beta chains were read from a single sample in a study of blood T cells in healthy people across ages. TCRdb called the 5' RACE reads again in MiXCR, with one record for every CDR3 protein. This sample has some 710,000 distinct CDR3 sequences, with 20% to 25% found just once. The sample was blood. These receptors came from a man aged 65-85 years in good health. Both conserved end residues are part of each CDR3. The order of the fields is clone size, D gene, J gene, V gene, CDR3 DNA, CDR3 protein. The D gene is left open where the match is weak. Rows may omit the clone size; those that give it use once, few, many or a size class.

clone_size: few
d_call: .
j_call: TRBJ1-1
v_call: TRBV5-1
cdr3_nt: TGCGCCAGCAGCTTAAGAGGGTCACGTCATGATGGAGAAGCTTTCTTT
cdr3_aa: CASSLRGSRHDGEAFF

clone_size: .
d_call: .
j_call: TRBJ1-1
v_call: TRBV29-1
cdr3_nt: TGCAGCGTAAAATCGGGGGACCTCAACACTGAAGCTTTCTTT
cdr3_aa: CSVKSGDLNTEAFF

clone_size: once
d_call: TRBD1
j_call: TRBJ1-2
v_call: TRBV4-1
cdr3_nt: TGCGCCAGCAGCCATGGTGACAGGGGGCCCACTCAAGGGTATGGCTACACCTTC
cdr3_aa: CASSHGDRGPTQGYGYTF

clone_size: .
d_call: .
j_call: TRBJ2-5
v_call: TRBV14
cdr3_nt: TGTGCCAGCAGCCAAGTGGCGCGTAGCGCCGAGACCCAGTACTTC
cdr3_aa: CASSQVARSAETQYF

clone_size: .
d_call: .
j_call: TRBJ1-1
v_call: TRBV11-2
cdr3_nt: TGTGCCAGCAGCTTCCGACAGCTAAAGAACACTGAAGCTTTCTTT
cdr3_aa: CASSFRQLKNTEAFF

clone_size: .
d_call: TRBD1
j_call: TRBJ2-5
v_call: TRBV12-3/TRBV12-4
cdr3_nt: TGTGCCAGCAGTTCGCGGACAGGTCAAGAGACCCAGTACTTC
cdr3_aa: CASSSRTGQETQYF

clone_size: .
d_call: TRBD1
j_call: TRBJ1-2
v_call: TRBV6-2/TRBV6-3
cdr3_nt: TGTGCCAGCAGTTACGTTAACCGGGACAGAAAGTTCTATGGCTACACCTTC
cdr3_aa: CASSYVNRDRKFYGYTF

clone_size: .
d_call: .
j_call: TRBJ2-5
v_call: TRBV9
cdr3_nt: TGCGCCAGCAGCCCCAGCAGTAGGAAAGAGACCCAGTACTTC
cdr3_aa: CASSPSSRKETQYF

clone_size: .
d_call: .
j_call: TRBJ2-7
v_call: TRBV20-1
cdr3_nt: TGCAGTGCTCGACAGGTTGGGTACGAGCAGTACTTC
cdr3_aa: CSARQVGYEQYF

clone_size: .
d_call: .
j_call: TRBJ2-7
v_call: TRBV29-1
cdr3_nt: TGCAGCGTTGTAACTTCCCGGGCCTCCTACGAGCAGTACTTC
cdr3_aa: CSVVTSRASYEQYF

clone_size: few
d_call: .
j_call: TRBJ1-2
v_call: TRBV6-4
cdr3_nt: TGTGCCAGCAGTTACGGGACTAATGGCGGCTACACCTTC
cdr3_aa: CASSYGTNGGYTF

clone_size: .
d_call: .
j_call: TRBJ1-1
v_call: TRBV5-1
cdr3_nt: TGCGCCAGCAGCTTTGGGACATATACTGAAGCTTTCTTT
cdr3_aa: CASSFGTYTEAFF

clone_size: many
d_call: .
j_call: TRBJ2-5
v_call: TRBV7-2
cdr3_nt: TGTGCCAGCAGCTTAGATTGGGGAAAGACCCAGTACTTC
cdr3_aa: CASSLDWGKTQYF

clone_size: many
d_call: .
j_call: TRBJ2-1
v_call: TRBV2
cdr3_nt: TGTGCCAGCAGCTGGCTAGCGCCTAACAATGAGCAGTTCTTC
cdr3_aa: CASSWLAPNNEQFF

clone_size: many
d_call: .
j_call: TRBJ1-4
v_call: TRBV5-1
cdr3_nt: TGCGCCAGCAGCTATGGACAGACAACTAATGAAAAACTGTTTTTT
cdr3_aa: CASSYGQTTNEKLFF

clone_size: .
d_call: TRBD2
j_call: TRBJ2-3
v_call: TRBV5-1
cdr3_nt: TGCGCCAGCAGCATAGGACTAGCGGCAGTCACAGATACGCAGTATTTT
cdr3_aa: CASSIGLAAVTDTQYF

clone_size: .
d_call: .
j_call: TRBJ2-7
v_call: TRBV7-2
cdr3_nt: TGTGCCAGCAGCTTCTCAAATGACATCTACGAGCAGTACTTC
cdr3_aa: CASSFSNDIYEQYF

clone_size: .
d_call: .
j_call: TRBJ1-6
v_call: TRBV10-2
cdr3_nt: TGCGCCAGCAGTGATGTGGCGGCCGGAGATTCACCCCTCCACTTT
cdr3_aa: CASSDVAAGDSPLHF

clone_size: .
d_call: TRBD1
j_call: TRBJ1-1
v_call: TRBV2
cdr3_nt: TGTGCCAGTAGTGGGGACAGAACGATGAACACTGAAGCTTTCTTT
cdr3_aa: CASSGDRTMNTEAFF

clone_size: few
d_call: TRBD1
j_call: TRBJ2-3
v_call: TRBV6-5
cdr3_nt: TGTGCCAGCAGGAGGACAGGGTTCGCAGATACGCAGTATTTT
cdr3_aa: CASRRTGFADTQYF

clone_size: .
d_call: TRBD1
j_call: TRBJ1-4
v_call: TRBV3-1
cdr3_nt: TGTGCCAGCAGCCCAGGCGATACGAGGGACAGGGGGACAAAACTGTTTTTT
cdr3_aa: CASSPGDTRDRGTKLFF

clone_size: .
d_call: TRBD1
j_call: TRBJ1-1
v_call: TRBV20-1
cdr3_nt: TGCAGTGCAAGACAGGGGATCATGAACACTGAAGCTTTCTTT
cdr3_aa: CSARQGIMNTEAFF

clone_size: .
d_call: .
j_call: TRBJ2-2
v_call: TRBV20-1
cdr3_nt: TGCAGTGCTAGAGATATGGGGGGCTCGTCCGGAACCGGGGAGCTGTTTTTT
cdr3_aa: CSARDMGGSSGTGELFF

clone_size: few
d_call: .
j_call: TRBJ2-5
v_call: TRBV7-9
cdr3_nt: TGTGCCAGCAATCCCTCCTGGGGCAGCCAAGAGACCCAGTACTTC
cdr3_aa: CASNPSWGSQETQYF

clone_size: .
d_call: .
j_call: TRBJ2-1
v_call: TRBV29-1
cdr3_nt: TGCAGCGTTGAAGAGTGGTGGGGGGCAGGCAATGAGCAGTTCTTC
cdr3_aa: CSVEEWWGAGNEQFF

clone_size: .
d_call: .
j_call: TRBJ2-3
v_call: TRBV4-1
cdr3_nt: TGCGCCAGCAGCCAAGCGGTCGGGGTCACAGATACGCAGTATTTT
cdr3_aa: CASSQAVGVTDTQYF

clone_size: few
d_call: TRBD1
j_call: TRBJ2-6
v_call: TRBV6-6
cdr3_nt: TGTGCCAGCAGCGACAGGGGGAGCTCTGGGGCCAACGTCCTGACTTTC
cdr3_aa: CASSDRGSSGANVLTF

clone_size: .
d_call: TRBD1
j_call: TRBJ1-3
v_call: TRBV18
cdr3_nt: TGTGCCAGCTCACCGCGACAGGGGTTGGATGGAAACACCATATATTTT
cdr3_aa: CASSPRQGLDGNTIYF

clone_size: few
d_call: .
j_call: TRBJ1-6
v_call: TRBV6-5
cdr3_nt: TGTGCCAGCAAGACATCGGGCCTCTATAATTCACCCCTCCACTTT
cdr3_aa: CASKTSGLYNSPLHF

clone_size: .
d_call: .
j_call: TRBJ2-3
v_call: TRBV7-7
cdr3_nt: TGTGCCAGCAGCTTAGCGGGGAGGAGAGATACGCAGTATTTT
cdr3_aa: CASSLAGRRDTQYF

clone_size: few
d_call: .
j_call: TRBJ2-6
v_call: TRBV6-1
cdr3_nt: TGTGCCAGCAGTGCGGGACTGCCTGGATCTGGGGCCAACGTCCTGACTTTC
cdr3_aa: CASSAGLPGSGANVLTF

clone_size: few
d_call: .
j_call: TRBJ2-5
v_call: TRBV7-6
cdr3_nt: TGTGCCAGCAGCTTAGTTACAGCTCTGGTTCGAGAGACCCAGTACTTC
cdr3_aa: CASSLVTALVRETQYF

clone_size: few
d_call: .
j_call: TRBJ2-3
v_call: TRBV28
cdr3_nt: TGTGCCAGCAGTTGGAGCACAGATACGCAGTATTTT
cdr3_aa: CASSWSTDTQYF